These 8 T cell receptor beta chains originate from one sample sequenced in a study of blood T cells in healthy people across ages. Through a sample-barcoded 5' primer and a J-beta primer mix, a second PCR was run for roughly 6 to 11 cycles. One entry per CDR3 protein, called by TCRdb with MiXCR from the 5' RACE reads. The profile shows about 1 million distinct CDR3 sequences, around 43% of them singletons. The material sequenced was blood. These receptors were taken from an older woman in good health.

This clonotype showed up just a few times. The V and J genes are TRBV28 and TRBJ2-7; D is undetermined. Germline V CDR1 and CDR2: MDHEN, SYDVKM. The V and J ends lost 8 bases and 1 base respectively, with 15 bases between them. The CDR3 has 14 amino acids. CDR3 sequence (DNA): TGTGCCAGCCAATCCGAAATCAGGTCCTACGAGCAGTACTTC. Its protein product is CASQSEIRSYEQYF.

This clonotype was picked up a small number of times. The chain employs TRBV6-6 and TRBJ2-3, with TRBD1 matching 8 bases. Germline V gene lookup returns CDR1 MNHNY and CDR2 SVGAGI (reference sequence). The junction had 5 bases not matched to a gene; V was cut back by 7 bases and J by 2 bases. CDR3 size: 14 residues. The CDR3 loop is CASKPGQVTDTQYF. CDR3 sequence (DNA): TGTGCCAGCAAACCGGGACAGGTCACAGATACGCAGTATTTT.

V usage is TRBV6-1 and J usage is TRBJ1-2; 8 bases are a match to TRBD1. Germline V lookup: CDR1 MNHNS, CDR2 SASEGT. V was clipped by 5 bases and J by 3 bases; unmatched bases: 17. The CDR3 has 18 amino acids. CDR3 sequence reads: CASSRYTGREDRDYGYTF. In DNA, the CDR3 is TGTGCCAGCAGTAGATATACGGGCCGCGAGGACAGGGACTATGGCTACACCTTC.

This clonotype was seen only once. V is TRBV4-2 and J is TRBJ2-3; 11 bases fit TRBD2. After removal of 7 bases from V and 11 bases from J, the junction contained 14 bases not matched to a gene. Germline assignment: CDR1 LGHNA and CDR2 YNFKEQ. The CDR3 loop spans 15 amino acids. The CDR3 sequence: CASNILAGGVNEQYF. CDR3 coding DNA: TGTGCCAGCAACATTCTAGCGGGAGGAGTTAATGAGCAGTATTTT.

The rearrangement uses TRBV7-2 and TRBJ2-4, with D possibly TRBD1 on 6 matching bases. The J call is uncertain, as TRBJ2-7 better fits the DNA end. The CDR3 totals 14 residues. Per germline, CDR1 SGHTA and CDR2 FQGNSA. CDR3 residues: CASSISQGGDEQYF. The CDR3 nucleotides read TGTGCCAGCAGCATCTCACAGGGTGGCGACGAGCAGTACTTC.

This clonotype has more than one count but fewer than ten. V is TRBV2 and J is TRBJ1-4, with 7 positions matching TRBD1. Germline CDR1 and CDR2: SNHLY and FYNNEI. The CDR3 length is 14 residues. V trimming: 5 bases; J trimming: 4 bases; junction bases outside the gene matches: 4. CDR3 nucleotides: TGTGCCAGCAGTAACGACAGGGTTAATGAAAAACTGTTTTTT. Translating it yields CASSNDRVNEKLFF.

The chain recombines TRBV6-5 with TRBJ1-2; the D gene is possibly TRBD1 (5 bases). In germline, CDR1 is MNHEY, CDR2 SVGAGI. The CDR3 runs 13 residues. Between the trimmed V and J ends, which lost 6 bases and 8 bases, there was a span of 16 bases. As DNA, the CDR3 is TGTGCCAGCAGGGAAACAGGATTTTGGGGCTACACCTTC. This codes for CASRETGFWGYTF.

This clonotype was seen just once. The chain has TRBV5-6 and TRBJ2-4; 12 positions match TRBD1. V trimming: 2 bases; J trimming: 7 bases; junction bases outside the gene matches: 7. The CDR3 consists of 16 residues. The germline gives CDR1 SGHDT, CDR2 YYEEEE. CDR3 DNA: TGTGCCAGCAGCTTACTTGGGACAGGGGGCCTCAACATTCAGTACTTC. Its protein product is CASSLLGTGGLNIQYF.